This T cell receptor beta chain was captured in a study of Graves' ophthalmopathy and Graves' hyperthyroidism. About the study: Peripheral blood was collected at initial diagnosis, before any treatment.

As for this clonotype: Its antigen is as yet unknown.

Amplified TCR beta CDR3 regions were obtained using RNA transcripts as template. Scientists carried out first-round RT-PCR using HTBI primers and then a second-round multiplex PCR. TCRdb independently ran MiXCR on the multiplex PCR reads; one entry per CDR3 protein. The sample lists hundreds of thousands of distinct CDR3 sequences; 40% were seen once. Uncontrolled infections, other autoimmune diseases, pregnancy or lactation barred patients from enrollment. The diagnosis combined clinical symptoms, thyroxine, TRAb, thyroid ultrasound and orbital computed tomography scans. Regarding the study as a whole: Blood also held most thyroid clonotypes expanded above 0.001 frequency.

The source is an adult man with Graves' ophthalmopathy. Sequencing input: peripheral blood.

CDR3 bases: TGTGCTAGTGGTCCAGGACACTCAACTCAAGAGACCCAGTACTTC. Amino acid sequence: CASGPGHSTQETQYF. The V call is TRBV12-3 or TRBV12-4, the J call TRBJ2-5; possible D gene TRBD1, 5 bases. The CDR3 extends over 15 amino acids.